The source of this TCR beta chain is a study of cytomegalovirus exposure and HLA in healthy donors. Study findings and constraints: The classifier reportedly diagnosed cytomegalovirus status with high specificity and sensitivity. Most subjects' HLA-A and HLA-B alleles were reportedly predicted from TCR beta sequences. In an earlier analysis, most TCR beta V segments were productive about 87% or about 30% of the time.

The germline V and J ends were trimmed by 4 bases and 2 bases, with 10 bases remaining between them. The CDR3 runs to 14 residues. Germline lookup yields CDR1 MNHNS and CDR2 SASEGT. This clone was counted only a few times. The antigen remains unidentified. The PCR contained 60 Vbeta and 13 Jbeta primers. The method was immunoSEQ multiplex PCR; TCRdb's version includes in-frame clones alone and lacks a portion of them. The sample shows about 130,000 clones, around 9.7% of them seen only once. This TCR was sampled from a middle-aged man in good health and CMV-seronegative. This chain links TRBV6-1 with TRBJ2-3, with D possibly matching TRBD1 (5 bases). The sample taken for sequencing was PBMCs. CDR3 DNA: TGTGCCAGCAGTGGGGGCCAAGACACAGATACGCAGTATTTT. Its translation: CASSGGQDTDTQYF.